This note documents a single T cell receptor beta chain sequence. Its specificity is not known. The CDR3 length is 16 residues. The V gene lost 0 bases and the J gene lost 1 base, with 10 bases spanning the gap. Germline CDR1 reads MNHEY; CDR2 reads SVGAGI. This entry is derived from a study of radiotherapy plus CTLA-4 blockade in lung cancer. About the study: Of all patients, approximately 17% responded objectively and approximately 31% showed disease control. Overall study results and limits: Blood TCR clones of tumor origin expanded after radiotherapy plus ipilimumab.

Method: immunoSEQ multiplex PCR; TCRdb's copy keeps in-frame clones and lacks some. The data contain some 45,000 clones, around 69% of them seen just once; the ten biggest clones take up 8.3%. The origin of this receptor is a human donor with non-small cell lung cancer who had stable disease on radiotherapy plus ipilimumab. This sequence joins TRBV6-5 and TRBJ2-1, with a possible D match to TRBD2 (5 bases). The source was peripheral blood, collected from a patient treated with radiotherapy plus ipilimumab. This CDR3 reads CASSYSRRQSYNEQFF. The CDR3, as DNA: TGTGCCAGCAGTTACTCCCGGAGGCAGTCCTACAATGAGCAGTTCTTC.